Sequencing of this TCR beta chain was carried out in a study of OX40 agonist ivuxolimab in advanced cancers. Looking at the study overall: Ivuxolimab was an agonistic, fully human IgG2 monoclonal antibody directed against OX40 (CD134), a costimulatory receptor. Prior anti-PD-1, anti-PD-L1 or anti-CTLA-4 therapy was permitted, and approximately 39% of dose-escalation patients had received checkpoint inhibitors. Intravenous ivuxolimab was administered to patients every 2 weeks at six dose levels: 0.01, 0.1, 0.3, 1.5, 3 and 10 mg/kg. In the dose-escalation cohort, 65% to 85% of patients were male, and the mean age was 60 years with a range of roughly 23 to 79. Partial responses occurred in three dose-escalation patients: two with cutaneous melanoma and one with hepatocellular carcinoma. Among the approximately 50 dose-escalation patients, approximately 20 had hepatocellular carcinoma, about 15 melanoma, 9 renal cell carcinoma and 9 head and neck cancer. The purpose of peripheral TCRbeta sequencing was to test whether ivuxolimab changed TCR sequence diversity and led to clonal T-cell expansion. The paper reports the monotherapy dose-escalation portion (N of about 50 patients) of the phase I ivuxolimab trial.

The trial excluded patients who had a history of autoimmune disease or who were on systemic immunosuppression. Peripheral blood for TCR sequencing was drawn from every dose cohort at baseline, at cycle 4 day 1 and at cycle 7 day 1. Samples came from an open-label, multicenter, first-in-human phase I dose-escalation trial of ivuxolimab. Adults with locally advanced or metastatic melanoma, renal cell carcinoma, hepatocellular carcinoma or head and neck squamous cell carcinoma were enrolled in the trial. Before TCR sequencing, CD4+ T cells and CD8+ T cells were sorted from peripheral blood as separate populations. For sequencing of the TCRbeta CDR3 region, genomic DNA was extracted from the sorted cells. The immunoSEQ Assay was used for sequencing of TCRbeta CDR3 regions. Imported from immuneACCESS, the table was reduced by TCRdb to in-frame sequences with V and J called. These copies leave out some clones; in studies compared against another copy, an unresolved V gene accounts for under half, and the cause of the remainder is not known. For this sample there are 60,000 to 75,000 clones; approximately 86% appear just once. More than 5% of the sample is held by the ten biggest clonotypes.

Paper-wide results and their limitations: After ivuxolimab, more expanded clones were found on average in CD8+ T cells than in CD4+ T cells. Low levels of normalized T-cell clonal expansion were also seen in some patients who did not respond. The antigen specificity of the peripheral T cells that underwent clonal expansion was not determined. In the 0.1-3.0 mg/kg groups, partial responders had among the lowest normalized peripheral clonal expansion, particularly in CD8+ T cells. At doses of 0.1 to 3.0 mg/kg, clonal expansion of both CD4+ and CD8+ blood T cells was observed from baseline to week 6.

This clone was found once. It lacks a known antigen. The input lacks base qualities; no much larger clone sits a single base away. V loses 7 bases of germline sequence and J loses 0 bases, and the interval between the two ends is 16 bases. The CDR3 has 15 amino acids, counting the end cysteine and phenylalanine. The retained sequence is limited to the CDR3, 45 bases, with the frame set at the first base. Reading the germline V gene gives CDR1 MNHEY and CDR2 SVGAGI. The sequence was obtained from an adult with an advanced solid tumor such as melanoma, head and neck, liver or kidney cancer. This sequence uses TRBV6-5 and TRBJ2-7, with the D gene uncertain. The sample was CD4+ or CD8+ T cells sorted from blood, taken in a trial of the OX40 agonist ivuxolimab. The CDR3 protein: CASKKYSDASYEQYF. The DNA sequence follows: TGTGCCAGCAAAAAGTACAGTGACGCCTCCTACGAGCAGTACTTC.